Sequencing of this T cell receptor (beta chain) was carried out in a study of blood T cell repertoires in COVID-19. Study overall: Whether acute or convalescent, the COVID-19 samples came from the United States, Italy and Spain. PBMCs, B-cell-depleted T cells, or T cells provided the cDNA or gDNA that made up the material.

Original data processing: Cell counts per sample came from amplifying reference gene primers. The repertoire was sequenced with immunoSEQ multiplex PCR; TCRdb's copy has only in-frame clones and lacks some. The D gene and trimming were derived from the DNA, and the V and J assignments and clone size from that table. The sample has hundreds of thousands of clones; 65% to 90% are singletons. Trimming shortened V by 1 base and J by 7 bases, and 16 bases separated the two germline ends. Germline lookup yields CDR1 LGHDT and CDR2 YNNKEL (reference sequence). CDR3 length equals 16 residues. This receptor was obtained from a human donor in a cohort sampled during active COVID-19. This chain links TRBV3-1 (or the pseudogene TRBV3-2) with TRBJ1-4, with D unclear. The specimen was peripheral blood. CDR3 in amino acids: CASSQGSRPGGEKLFF. The CDR3 DNA sequence: TGTGCCAGCAGCCAAGGTTCCAGGCCGGGAGGTGAAAAACTGTTTTTT.